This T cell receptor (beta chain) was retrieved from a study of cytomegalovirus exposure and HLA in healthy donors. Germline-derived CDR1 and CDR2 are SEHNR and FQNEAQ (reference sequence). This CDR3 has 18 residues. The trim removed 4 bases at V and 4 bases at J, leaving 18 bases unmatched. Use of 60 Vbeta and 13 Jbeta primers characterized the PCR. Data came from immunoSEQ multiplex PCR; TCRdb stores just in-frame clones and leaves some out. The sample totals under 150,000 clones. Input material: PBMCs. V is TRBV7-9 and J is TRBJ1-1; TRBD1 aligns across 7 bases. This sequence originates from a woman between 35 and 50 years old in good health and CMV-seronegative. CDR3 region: CASSSPTGTFYVITEAFF. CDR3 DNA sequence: TGTGCCAGCAGCTCACCGACAGGGACGTTTTATGTAATCACTGAAGCTTTCTTT. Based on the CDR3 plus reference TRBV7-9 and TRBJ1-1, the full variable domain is DTGVSQNPRHKITKRGQNVTFRCDPISEHNRLYWYRQTLGQGPEFLTYFQNEAQLEKSRLLSDRFSAERPKGSFSTLEIQRTEQGDSAMYLCASSSPTGTFYVITEAFFGQGTRLTVV.